This section outlines one T cell receptor (beta chain) sequence together with its context. This specimen belongs to a study of blood T cell repertoires in COVID-19. Study in general: Specimens from acute and convalescent COVID-19 originated in the United States, Italy and Spain. T cells, B-cell-depleted T cells, or PBMCs provided the cDNA or gDNA that served as material.

Per the authors' pipeline: By means of reference gene primer amplification, nucleated cell counts were estimated. Profiled with immunoSEQ multiplex PCR; TCRdb holds only in-frame clones, not every one. V, J and clone size reflect that table, while D and trimming were determined from the DNA. The sample includes 230,000 or so clones, approximately 83% of them seen just once. Per germline, CDR1 LNHDA and CDR2 SQIVND (reference sequence). This CDR3 contains 18 residues. The trim removed 9 bases at V and 0 bases at J, leaving 7 bases unmatched. Material for sequencing was peripheral blood. This TCR was recovered from a man aged 50 to 59 with active or convalescent COVID-19. J is TRBJ2-2 and V is TRBV19; 16 positions agree with TRBD2. CDR3 region: CARRGTSGGAANTGELFF. The CDR3 bases are TGTGCCAGGAGGGGGACTAGCGGGGGGGCCGCGAACACCGGGGAGCTGTTTTTT.